Below are 22 T cell receptor beta chains sequenced from a single sample in a study of T cells in tuberculosis. Cells were sorted from thawed PBMC rested overnight and stained with GMM-loaded CD1B tetramer, viability dye and anti-CD3. CD1B tetramers were loaded with Rhodococcus equi-derived C32 glucose monomycolate. TCRdb keeps only in-frame clones here, not all; method: immunoSEQ multiplex PCR. The sample includes tens of thousands of clones, approximately 91% of them seen just once. The sequenced sample consisted of CD1b-GMM tetramer-negative cells sorted from PBMCs. Every receptor here comes from an adult woman with latent tuberculosis.

This CDR3 is CASSLRPPGRGHNTGELFF. The CDR3 DNA is TGCGCCAGCAGCTTGCGACCCCCCGGCAGGGGCCACAACACCGGGGAGCTGTTTTTT. The rearrangement uses TRBV5-1 and TRBJ2-2, with D perhaps TRBD1 (6 bases). The CDR3 covers 19 residues. The germline V and J ends were trimmed by 1 base and 2 bases, with 21 bases remaining between them. Germline CDR1 is SGHRS and CDR2 is YFSETQ.

The genes are TRBV7-8 and TRBJ2-5; 7 bases line up with TRBD2. The CDR3 length is 14 residues. V shed 5 bases and J 5 bases; nucleotides not matched to a gene: 8. CDR1 SGHVS and CDR2 FQNEAQ come from the germline V gene. CDR3 bases: TGTGCCAGCAGCACCCCACTAGCGATGGAGACCCAGTACTTC. As protein: CASSTPLAMETQYF.

The rearrangement uses TRBV4-1 and TRBJ2-5; D is ambiguous. This CDR3 comprises 14 residues. Germline V gives CDR1 MGHRA, CDR2 YSYEKL. The V and J ends lost 0 bases and 3 bases respectively, with 8 bases between them. The CDR3 region is CASSQDHSKETQYF. The CDR3 DNA reads TGCGCCAGCAGCCAAGACCACAGTAAAGAGACCCAGTACTTC.

The chain joins TRBV20-1 to TRBJ1-2; 7 bases are shared with TRBD1. The CDR3 loop spans 10 amino acids. Trimming cost V 5 bases and J 12 bases; bases outside gene matches: 6. In germline, CDR1 is DFQATT, CDR2 SNEGSKA (reference sequence). CDR3 in amino acids: CSAYTGDHTF. The DNA for the CDR3 is TGCAGTGCTTACACAGGGGATCACACCTTC.

CDR3 sequence (DNA): TGTGCCAGTAGTGGATCACTAGCGGGGGGTCACTACAATGAGCAGTTCTTC. This gives the protein CASSGSLAGGHYNEQFF. The rearrangement links TRBV19 to TRBJ2-1, with 12 bases fitting TRBD2. Germline lookup yields CDR1 LNHDA and CDR2 SQIVND (reference sequence). After removal of 5 bases from V and 3 bases from J, the junction contained 8 bases not matched to a gene. This CDR3 has 17 residues.

The chain combines TRBV7-9 with TRBJ1-6; D perhaps matches TRBD1 (6 bases). V was pared by 5 bases and J by 6 bases, with 17 bases between. CDR3 length: 16 amino acids. Germline V gives CDR1 SEHNR, CDR2 FQNEAQ (reference sequence). The DNA of the CDR3 is TGTGCCAGCAGCCAAGCTACAGGGTTGGGTAATTCACCCCTCCACTTT. Amino acid sequence: CASSQATGLGNSPLHF.

This clone was counted only a few times. V usage is TRBV7-9 and J usage is TRBJ1-1; D gene unclear. The germline V gene has CDR1 SEHNR and CDR2 FQNEAQ (reference sequence). The CDR3 consists of 13 residues. V gave up 0 bases and J gave up 1 base, with 3 bases separating them. This CDR3 reads CASSLARNTEAFF. CDR3 DNA: TGTGCCAGCAGCTTAGCGCGGAACACTGAAGCTTTCTTT. The variable domain in full, with the rest retrieved from reference TRBV7-9 and TRBJ1-1, is DTGVSQNPRHKITKRGQNVTFRCDPISEHNRLYWYRQTLGQGPEFLTYFQNEAQLEKSRLLSDRFSAERPKGSFSTLEIQRTEQGDSAMYLCASSLARNTEAFFGQGTRLTVV.

This clone turned up a few times. V usage is TRBV7-2 and J usage is TRBJ2-1; D is undetermined. CDR1 SGHTA and CDR2 FQGNSA come from the germline V gene. Trimming took off 3 bases at V and 9 bases at J, with 9 bases between the two ends. This CDR3 has 12 residues. This CDR3 reads CASSFLDGEQFF. The DNA for the CDR3 is TGTGCCAGCAGCTTCTTAGATGGTGAGCAGTTCTTC.

The chain couples TRBV4-3 to TRBJ2-5, with D possibly matching TRBD2 (7 bases). Germline CDR1 LGHNA, CDR2 YSLEER. The CDR3 runs to 16 residues. V lost 2 bases, J lost 5 bases, and 18 bases lay in between. The CDR3 loop is CASSQFVGRGGETQYF. For the CDR3, the DNA is TGCGCCAGCAGCCAATTCGTGGGCAGGGGAGGGGAGACCCAGTACTTC.

V gene TRBV7-9 combines with J gene TRBJ2-7, with TRBD1 as a possible D gene (5 bases). With 1 base removed from V and 0 bases from J, the gap between germline ends came to 10 bases. CDR1 and CDR2 (germline): SEHNR, FQNEAQ (reference sequence). This CDR3 comprises 15 residues. This chain's CDR3 is CASSLGTTVSYEQYF. The DNA of the CDR3 is TGTGCCAGCAGCTTAGGGACGACAGTCTCCTACGAGCAGTACTTC.

The chain employs TRBV11-2 and TRBJ2-1; 9 nucleotides match TRBD1. From germline, CDR1 is SGHAT and CDR2 FQNNGV. With V trimmed by 3 bases and J by 7 bases, 4 bases remained unmatched. The CDR3 runs to 14 residues. DNA of the CDR3: TGTGCCAGCAGCTTTGGGACAGGGTGGAATGAGCAGTTCTTC. It codes for CASSFGTGWNEQFF.

V and J are TRBV5-1 and TRBJ2-2; TRBD2 is a possible D gene (6 bases). Germline-derived CDR1 and CDR2 are SGHRS and YFSETQ. CDR3 length: 13 amino acids. V was pared by 2 bases and J by 7 bases, with 9 bases between. The CDR3 region is CASSFRDFGELFF. The CDR3 DNA sequence: TGCGCCAGCAGCTTCCGGGACTTCGGGGAGCTGTTTTTT.

CDR3 protein: CASSLSLGRRSGNTIYF. CDR3 sequence (DNA): TGTGCCAGCAGCTTAAGCCTGGGCAGGCGCTCTGGAAACACCATATATTTT. V gene TRBV11-2 combines with J gene TRBJ1-3; unclear D gene. CDR3 size: 17 residues. Germline-derived CDR1 and CDR2 are SGHAT and FQNNGV. V lost 2 bases, J lost 0 bases, and 14 bases lay in between.

This clone has only a few counts. The gene calls are TRBV2 and TRBJ1-6, with D possibly matching TRBD1 (5 bases). This CDR3 is 15 amino acids long. Trimming took 1 base from V and 8 from J, leaving 12 bases between them. The germline CDR1 and CDR2 sequences are SNHLY and FYNNEI. The chain's CDR3 is CASSEGQGVHSPLHF. CDR3 DNA: TGTGCCAGCAGTGAAGGGCAGGGTGTACATTCACCCCTCCACTTT.

J is TRBJ2-7 and V is TRBV13, with 8 bases fitting TRBD1. The length of the CDR3 is 14 residues. J was trimmed by 2 bases and V by 0 bases; bases with no gene match: 0. Germline V gene data show CDR1 as PRHDT and CDR2 as FYEKMQ (reference sequence). DNA of the CDR3: TGTGCCAGCAGCTTAGGCAGGGGGCCCTACGAGCAGTACTTC. This translates into CASSLGRGPYEQYF. Full variable domain (outside the CDR3, taken from reference TRBV13 and TRBJ2-7): AAGVIQSPRHLIKEKRETATLKCYPIPRHDTVYWYQQGPGQDPQFLISFYEKMQSDKGSIPDRFSAQQFSDYHSELNMSSLELGDSALYFCASSLGRGPYEQYFGPGTRLTVT.

The rearrangement uses TRBV5-1 and TRBJ2-1; D might be TRBD1 (5 bases). The CDR3 is 14 amino acids. Deletions cut 2 bases from V and 12 bases from J, with 18 bases between. CDR1 is SGHRS, CDR2 YFSETQ, per germline. The CDR3 loop reads CASSFNSQSQGQFF. The CDR3 DNA reads TGCGCCAGCAGCTTTAATTCTCAGTCGCAGGGGCAGTTCTTC.

The chain links TRBV19 to TRBJ1-4; D is undetermined. V shed 1 base and J shed 6 bases, with 12 bases lying between them. This CDR3 contains 15 residues. Germline CDR1 LNHDA, CDR2 SQIVND (reference sequence). CDR3 region: CASSIGRQPDEKLFF. The DNA for the CDR3 is TGTGCCAGTAGTATAGGGAGGCAGCCGGATGAAAAACTGTTTTTT.

The chain carries TRBV4-2 and TRBJ2-4; TRBD2 matches at 9 bases. V lost 0 bases and J lost 1; bases outside the gene matches: 7. The germline V gene encodes CDR1 LGHNA and CDR2 YNFKEQ. CDR3 length: 18 amino acids. The CDR3 is CASSQDVAGARAKNIQYF. CDR3 in DNA: TGTGCCAGCAGCCAAGATGTAGCGGGGGCTCGGGCCAAAAACATTCAGTACTTC.

The V call is TRBV27, the J call TRBJ1-4; D perhaps matches TRBD1 (6 bases). Germline V gene sequence: CDR1 MNHEY, CDR2 SMNVEV (reference sequence). The germline V and J ends were trimmed by 3 bases and 7 bases, with 12 bases remaining between them. This CDR3 contains 14 residues. The CDR3 DNA is TGTGCCAGCAGTTTTCTACAGGGCAGTGAAAAACTGTTTTTT. Protein product: CASSFLQGSEKLFF.

V usage is TRBV19 and J usage is TRBJ2-6, with TRBD2 matching over 11 bases. Looked up from germline, CDR1 is LNHDA and CDR2 is SQIVND (reference sequence). Trimming took 6 bases from V and 0 from J; bases not matched to a gene: 4. The CDR3 contains 17 residues. The CDR3 is CASRTSGGNSGANVLTF. The CDR3 nucleotides read TGTGCCAGTAGAACTAGCGGGGGAAACTCTGGGGCCAACGTCCTGACTTTC.

The chain employs TRBV19 and TRBJ2-3; 10 bases are shared with TRBD1. The V gene end was trimmed by 6 bases and the J gene end by 2 bases; junction bases not matched to a gene: 5. Germline loops: CDR1 LNHDA, CDR2 SQIVND (reference sequence). The CDR3 runs 15 residues. The CDR3 loop reads CASSQGQGITDTQYF. In DNA form, the CDR3 reads TGTGCCAGTAGCCAGGGACAGGGGATCACAGATACGCAGTATTTT.

This rearrangement joins TRBV5-1 to TRBJ1-2; 8 nucleotides line up with TRBD1. The V segment lost 4 bases and the J segment 7 bases; nucleotides outside the gene matches: 3. The germline V gene encodes CDR1 SGHRS and CDR2 YFSETQ. This CDR3 is built from 12 residues. Written as DNA, the CDR3 is TGCGCCAGCAGCGAAGGACAGGGTGGCTACACCTTC. It encodes CASSEGQGGYTF.